Described below is a single T cell receptor (beta chain) sequence and its context. The data are from a study of patients and donors after allogeneic stem cell transplantation. The ends were cut back, 2 bases at V and 4 bases at J, with 10 bases in the middle. The CDR3 consists of 14 residues. Germline V gives CDR1 SEHNR, CDR2 FQNEAQ (reference sequence). TCRdb analysed the RT-PCR reads with MiXCR anew, one entry per CDR3 protein. Here the sample spans about 230,000 distinct CDR3 sequences, roughly 15% being singletons. This chain links TRBV7-9 with TRBJ2-3; D not resolved. The TCR comes from a human donor who was either an allogeneic HSCT recipient or a stem cell or donor lymphocyte infusion donor (not recorded which). It is not recorded whose cells these are; they may come from a transplant donor. The specimen was blood, either unsorted or a sorted T cell fraction (not recorded which). Here the CDR3 DNA reads TGTGCCAGCAGCTTAACCCAGAACGCAGATACGCAGTATTTT. Translation: CASSLTQNADTQYF.